Below are 15 T cell receptor beta chains sequenced from a single sample in a study of OX40 agonist ivuxolimab in advanced cancers. Profiled with immunoSEQ multiplex PCR; TCRdb holds only in-frame clones, not every one. Of 50,000 to 70,000 clones listed, roughly 92% are singletons. This material consisted of CD4+ or CD8+ T cells sorted from blood, taken in a trial of the OX40 agonist ivuxolimab. The receptors derive from an adult with an advanced solid tumor such as melanoma, head and neck, liver or kidney cancer.

J is TRBJ2-7 and V is TRBV12-1; the table's D gene call, TRBD1, was not cross checked with the DNA. TRBV12-1 is noted as a pseudogene. The CDR3 runs 19 residues. The CDR3 DNA reads TGTGCCAGCAGCTTTGGGAACCGGGACAGGGAAGAGAGGTCCTACGAGCAGTACTTC. Translated: CASSFGNRDREERSYEQYF.

The chain links TRBV21-1 to TRBJ2-3; TRBD1 is the table's D call, not checked against the DNA. TRBV21-1 is designated a pseudogene. This CDR3 region has 14 residues. Here the CDR3 reads CASRDSNNTDTQYF. As DNA, the CDR3 is TGTGCCAGCCGGGACAGCAACAACACAGATACGCAGTATTTT.

The chain has TRBV4-3 and TRBJ2-7; 10 bases map to TRBD2. V gave up 3 bases and J gave up 4 bases; unmatched junction bases: 9. The germline V gene encodes CDR1 LGHNA and CDR2 YSLEER. The CDR3 consists of 16 residues. CDR3 sequence: CASSHHRLAGAYEQYF. CDR3 nucleotide sequence: TGCGCCAGCAGCCACCACAGACTAGCGGGTGCGTACGAGCAGTACTTC.

V usage is TRBV13 and J usage is TRBJ2-1; D may be TRBD1 (5 bases). The CDR3 loop spans 13 amino acids. The ends were cut back, 6 bases at V and 4 bases at J, with 10 bases in the middle. Per germline, CDR1 PRHDT and CDR2 FYEKMQ (reference sequence). Written as DNA, the CDR3 is TGTGCCAGCAGTCATAACAGGTACAATGAGCAGTTCTTC. Encoded protein: CASSHNRYNEQFF.

The gene calls are TRBV28 and TRBJ2-7; 13 nucleotides match TRBD2. Per the germline V gene, CDR1 is MDHEN and CDR2 is SYDVKM. Trimming cost V 4 bases and J 7 bases; bases outside gene matches: 10. This CDR3 comprises 16 residues. The CDR3 loop reads CASSSSGLAGAVEQYF. For the CDR3, the DNA is TGTGCCAGCAGTTCCTCAGGACTAGCGGGAGCGGTGGAGCAGTACTTC.

The count of this clone is one. The chain uses TRBV29-1 and TRBJ1-2, with D possibly TRBD1 on 6 matching bases. V was shortened by 7 bases and J by 6 bases, with 18 bases between the two germline ends. This CDR3 has 13 amino acids. The germline V gene encodes CDR1 SQVTM and CDR2 ANQGSEA. In DNA form, the CDR3 reads TGCAGCGGGGTCCGGGACACGCCGGATGGCTACACCTTC. Translating gives CSGVRDTPDGYTF. Together with reference TRBV29-1 and TRBJ1-2, the CDR3 gives the full variable domain: SAVISQKPSRDICQRGTSLTIQCQVDSQVTMMFWYRQQPGQSLTLIATANQGSEATYESGFVIDKFPISRPNLTFSTLTVSNMSPEDSSIYLCSGVRDTPDGYTFGSGTRLTVV.

The rearrangement joins TRBV2 to TRBJ1-5; TRBD1 aligns across 8 bases. Germline assignment: CDR1 SNHLY and CDR2 FYNNEI. The CDR3 covers 14 residues. Germline trimming cut 3 bases from V and 7 bases from J; bases unmatched to any gene: 5. The CDR3 bases are TGTGCCAGCAGTGACGACAGGGGAGAACAGCCCCAGCATTTT. Translated, it gives CASSDDRGEQPQHF. Full variable domain (outside the CDR3, taken from reference TRBV2 and TRBJ1-5): EPEVTQTPSHQVTQMGQEVILRCVPISNHLYFYWYRQILGQKVEFLVSFYNNEISEKSEIFDDQFSVERPDGSNFTLKIRSTKLEDSAMYFCASSDDRGEQPQHFGDGTRLSIL.

This chain uses TRBV27 with TRBJ2-5; 10 nucleotides line up with TRBD2. V lost 5 bases and J lost 1; bases outside the gene matches: 7. Germline V CDR1 and CDR2: MNHEY, SMNVEV (reference sequence). The CDR3 is 16 residues long. CDR3 loop: CASSGNLAGVQETQYF. Here the CDR3 DNA reads TGTGCCAGCAGTGGGAATCTAGCGGGGGTCCAAGAGACCCAGTACTTC.

The chain combines TRBV7-9 with TRBJ2-2, with TRBD1 matching over 8 bases. CDR1 is SEHNR and CDR2 is FQNEAQ in the germline V gene (reference sequence). Unmatched junction bases numbered 5, after V lost 5 bases and J lost 0 bases. The CDR3 spans 16 residues. CDR3 DNA: TGTGCCAGCAGCCCCCGGACAGGGTCGAACACCGGGGAGCTGTTTTTT. Its translation: CASSPRTGSNTGELFF. Drawing the rest from reference TRBV7-9 and TRBJ2-2, the complete variable domain is DTGVSQNPRHKITKRGQNVTFRCDPISEHNRLYWYRQTLGQGPEFLTYFQNEAQLEKSRLLSDRFSAERPKGSFSTLEIQRTEQGDSAMYLCASSPRTGSNTGELFFGEGSRLTVL.

This clone has a single count. This chain links TRBV18 with TRBJ2-3; TRBD1 matches 8 bases. Germline CDR1 KGHSH, CDR2 LQKENI. The junction had 16 bases not matched to a gene; V was cut back by 4 bases and J by 4 bases. The CDR3 extends over 18 amino acids. CDR3 residues: CASSLPIRDRISADTQYF. DNA for the CDR3: TGTGCCAGCTCACTTCCAATCCGGGACAGGATATCGGCAGATACGCAGTATTTT.

This clone came up once. J is TRBJ1-2 and V is TRBV10-3; no firm D call. Germline loops: CDR1 ENHRY, CDR2 SYGVKD. Trimming took off 3 bases at V and 6 bases at J, with 14 bases between the two ends. There are 14 residues in the CDR3. The CDR3 DNA sequence: TGTGCCATCAGTGATAGTCGGGGAAGCGATGGCTACACCTTC. Protein sequence: CAISDSRGSDGYTF.

This clone was observed once. The chain couples TRBV7-9 to TRBJ1-2; D is undetermined. The V gene's germline CDR1 is SEHNR and CDR2 FQNEAQ (reference sequence). The CDR3 runs 15 residues. With 1 base removed from V and 5 bases from J, the gap between germline ends came to 14 bases. The CDR3 region has the DNA TGTGCCAGCAGCTTAGGGACCGACGGTGGATATGGCTACACCTTC. Its protein is CASSLGTDGGYGYTF.

The rearrangement joins TRBV28 to TRBJ1-1; D not certain. This CDR3 contains 14 residues. With 6 bases removed from V and 5 bases from J, the gap between germline ends came to 16 bases. The germline V gene has CDR1 MDHEN and CDR2 SYDVKM. CDR3 loop: CASRRGSGNTEAFF. CDR3 sequence (DNA): TGTGCCAGCAGGAGAGGGTCGGGGAATACTGAAGCTTTCTTT.

The sample holds one count of this clone. The chain carries TRBV4-1 and TRBJ2-7, with 14 positions matching TRBD2. Unmatched junction bases numbered 4, after V lost 3 bases and J lost 6 bases. The germline gives CDR1 MGHRA, CDR2 YSYEKL. This CDR3 is built from 15 residues. CDR3 nucleotide sequence: TGCGCCAGCAGCCACCCGGGACTAGCGGGAGCCGAGCAGTACTTC. This gives the protein CASSHPGLAGAEQYF.

V and J are TRBV7-9 and TRBJ2-7; D possibly corresponds to TRBD2 (7 bases). The V gene lost 5 bases and the J gene lost 6 bases, with 11 bases spanning the gap. The CDR3 consists of 12 residues. CDR1 is SEHNR, CDR2 FQNEAQ, per germline (reference sequence). DNA of the CDR3: TGTGCCAGCAGCCCGGGGGGCCGCGAGCAGTACTTC. This gives the protein CASSPGGREQYF.